These 32 T cell receptor beta chains originate from one sample sequenced in a study of beta chain features in type 1 diabetes. Findings and caveats of the study: There was a moderate but significant shortening of TCRB CDR3s in all four CD4+ subsets of Type 1 diabetes patients.

These TCRs' antigens remain unknown. Expressed TCRB transcripts were sequenced after all isolated RNA was converted to cDNA. TCRdb keeps only in-frame clones here, not all; method: immunoSEQ multiplex PCR. The data contain 350,000 to 450,000 clones, around 13% of them seen just once; the ten biggest clones take up around 0.0099%. Sequences were obtained from naive CD4+ T cells from blood. Receptor source: a woman aged 18 to 35 with type 1 diabetes.

V gene TRBV27 combines with J gene TRBJ2-1, with 10 bases lining up with TRBD2. Germline CDR1 reads MNHEY; CDR2 reads SMNVEV (reference sequence). The CDR3 contains 15 residues. Trimming removed 4 bases from V and 8 bases from J; junction bases left unmatched: 8. This CDR3 is CASSSRLAGKDEQFF. In DNA form, the CDR3 reads TGTGCCAGCAGTTCCCGACTAGCGGGTAAGGATGAGCAGTTCTTC.

This clone was recorded once. The rearrangement joins TRBV5-6 to TRBJ2-6; D call uncertain. The CDR3 is 17 residues long. Trimming took off 0 bases at V and 0 bases at J, with 10 bases between the two ends. Germline values: CDR1 SGHDT, CDR2 YYEEEE. The CDR3 region has the DNA TGTGCCAGCAGCTTGGACCTGCGAGGCTCTGGGGCCAACGTCCTGACTTTC. Its translation is CASSLDLRGSGANVLTF.

The chain recombines TRBV19 with TRBJ2-5; D is ambiguous. The CDR3 totals 14 residues. V was cut by 1 base and J by 0 bases, with 6 bases left in between. The germline gives CDR1 LNHDA, CDR2 SQIVND (reference sequence). CDR3 sequence: CASSIAVYQETQYF. The CDR3 region has the DNA TGTGCCAGTAGTATAGCAGTGTACCAAGAGACCCAGTACTTC.

The chain combines TRBV27 with TRBJ2-7, with 8 bases matching TRBD1. V shed 6 bases and J 6 bases; nucleotides not matched to a gene: 10. This CDR3 contains 14 residues. CDR1 is MNHEY and CDR2 is SMNVEV in the germline V gene (reference sequence). The CDR3 DNA reads TGTGCCAGCAGGGGACAGGTCACCCCTATCGAGCAGTACTTC. As protein: CASRGQVTPIEQYF.

The rearrangement joins TRBV4-3 to TRBJ1-2; 9 nucleotides agree with TRBD1. The V segment lost 3 bases and the J segment 2 bases; nucleotides outside the gene matches: 7. Germline V lookup: CDR1 LGHNA, CDR2 YSLEER. This CDR3 is built from 16 residues. As DNA, the CDR3 is TGCGCCAGCAGCCAGACCTTGGGACAGGGAAACTATGGCTACACCTTC. Protein: CASSQTLGQGNYGYTF.

The J gene is TRBJ2-6, the V gene TRBV4-1; 7 bases fit TRBD2. The CDR3 loop spans 15 amino acids. The germline V gene has CDR1 MGHRA and CDR2 YSYEKL. V lost 4 bases and J lost 2; bases outside the gene matches: 2. This CDR3 is CASSRAGAGANVLTF. Here the CDR3 DNA reads TGCGCCAGCAGCCGGGCGGGGGCTGGGGCCAACGTCCTGACTTTC.

This chain joins TRBV4-3 and TRBJ2-7; D is possibly TRBD2 (5 bases). V dropped 0 bases and J dropped 2 bases, with 11 bases sitting between them. The length of the CDR3 is 15 residues. Germline V lookup: CDR1 LGHNA, CDR2 YSLEER. The chain's CDR3 is CASSQDRAGPYEQYF. Here the CDR3 DNA reads TGCGCCAGCAGCCAAGATCGCGCGGGTCCCTACGAGCAGTACTTC.

This clone was detected a few times. J is TRBJ2-4 and V is TRBV27; 8 bases match TRBD1. With 7 bases clipped from V and 5 bases from J, the junction kept 4 bases outside the gene matches. Germline CDR1 and CDR2: MNHEY and SMNVEV (reference sequence). This CDR3 comprises 13 residues. The CDR3 nucleotides are TGTGCCAGCAAAGGACAGGGACAAAACATTCAGTACTTC. Protein: CASKGQGQNIQYF.

The rearrangement links TRBV19 to TRBJ1-4, with D perhaps matching TRBD1 (6 bases). This CDR3 comprises 15 residues. Trimming stripped 7 bases from V and 10 bases from J, with 22 bases between. Germline-derived CDR1 and CDR2 are LNHDA and SQIVND (reference sequence). The CDR3 DNA follows: TGTGCCAGTAATCCGACCGGCTTGGGGGCCGGAAAACTGTTTTTT. It yields the protein CASNPTGLGAGKLFF. Looking up the rest from reference TRBV19 and TRBJ1-4 gives the full variable domain: DGGITQSPKYLFRKEGQNVTLSCEQNLNHDAMYWYRQDPGQGLRLIYYSQIVNDFQKGDIAEGYSVSREKKESFPLTVTSAQKNPTAFYLCASNPTGLGAGKLFFGSGTQLSVL.

This clone has only a few counts. V is TRBV28 and J is TRBJ2-5, with 8 bases identical to TRBD1. The ends lost 6 bases at V and 5 bases at J; junction bases unmatched: 11. Germline V CDR1 and CDR2: MDHEN, SYDVKM. This CDR3 spans 15 amino acids. The CDR3 region has the DNA TGTGCCAGCAGACGGAAACCCGGGACAGGCGAGACCCAGTACTTC. Its translation is CASRRKPGTGETQYF.

This clone has a handful of counts. The V and J genes are TRBV7-9 and TRBJ2-7; TRBD2 might be the D (5 bases). The CDR3 runs to 15 residues. Trimming stripped 4 bases from V and 0 bases from J, with 13 bases between. CDR1 is SEHNR, CDR2 FQNEAQ, per germline (reference sequence). The CDR3 DNA reads TGTGCCAGCAGCTACATAGCGTCGGGCTCCTACGAGCAGTACTTC. Its translation: CASSYIASGSYEQYF.

This clone was seen more than once but under ten times. This chain links TRBV30 with TRBJ2-1; 13 bases map to TRBD2. CDR1 and CDR2 (germline): GTSNPN, SVGIG (reference sequence). Germline trimming cut 3 bases from V and 8 bases from J; bases unmatched to any gene: 4. This CDR3 has 14 residues. CDR3 DNA sequence: TGTGCCTGGAGACGCGGACTAGCGGGAGATGAGCAGTTCTTC. Protein product: CAWRRGLAGDEQFF.

The chain carries TRBV5-1 and TRBJ2-7; 7 nucleotides agree with TRBD1. Germline V CDR1 and CDR2: SGHRS, YFSETQ. The CDR3 is 14 amino acids. V was clipped by 1 base and J by 2 bases; unmatched bases: 3. The DNA of the CDR3 is TGCGCCAGCAGCTTGCGTGGGACAGCCTACGAGCAGTACTTC. It translates to CASSLRGTAYEQYF.

The rearrangement uses TRBV9 and TRBJ1-4, with no clear D. The CDR3 is made up of 15 amino acids. Trimming pared 0 bases from V and 8 bases from J, leaving 14 bases between. CDR1 is SGDLS and CDR2 is YYNGEE in the germline V gene. CDR3 nucleotides: TGTGCCAGCAGCGTAGAAGGGAGGCAAGGGGAAAAACTGTTTTTT. This translates into CASSVEGRQGEKLFF. The full variable domain, completed using reference TRBV9 and TRBJ1-4, is DSGVTQTPKHLITATGQRVTLRCSPRSGDLSVYWYQQSLDQGLQFLIQYYNGEERAKGNILERFSAQQFPDLHSELNLSSLELGDSALYFCASSVEGRQGEKLFFGSGTQLSVL.

This rearrangement joins TRBV4-3 to TRBJ1-4; the D gene is possibly TRBD1 (6 bases). The CDR3 loop spans 14 amino acids. V was pared by 5 bases and J by 4 bases, with 11 bases between. CDR1 and CDR2 from the germline V gene are LGHNA and YSLEER. The CDR3 loop is CASSLDSHNEKLFF. CDR3 DNA sequence: TGCGCCAGCAGCTTGGACAGCCATAATGAAAAACTGTTTTTT.

The chain combines TRBV30 with TRBJ1-5; D not certain. V shed 1 base and J shed 0 bases, with 10 bases lying between them. Germline CDR1 is GTSNPN and CDR2 is SVGIG (reference sequence). The CDR3 spans 15 residues. The CDR3 loop reads CAWSGTAYSNQPQHF. CDR3 sequence (DNA): TGTGCCTGGAGTGGAACAGCTTATAGCAATCAGCCCCAGCATTTT.

This clone was observed a handful of times. The chain joins TRBV7-8 to TRBJ1-5; possible D gene TRBD1, 6 bases. V was pared by 5 bases and J by 3 bases, with 17 bases between. The CDR3 contains 16 residues. CDR1 is SGHVS and CDR2 is FQNEAQ in the germline V gene. CDR3 sequence reads: CASSPRDKLSNQPQHF. In DNA, the CDR3 is TGTGCCAGCAGCCCCCGGGACAAACTTTCCAATCAGCCCCAGCATTTT.

This chain uses TRBV7-9 with TRBJ1-4; no definite D call. The CDR3 covers 14 residues. The germline CDR1 and CDR2 sequences are SEHNR and FQNEAQ (reference sequence). Trimming cost V 5 bases and J 3 bases, with 10 bases left between them. The CDR3 DNA reads TGTGCCAGCAGCGCGGGGTTAGCTAATGAAAAACTGTTTTTT. Translation: CASSAGLANEKLFF.

As regards this clone: Mismatch with germline at one junction end may stem from a read error. This chain connects TRBV19 to TRBJ2-2, with 12 bases that match TRBD2. The CDR3 has 14 amino acids. Looked up from germline, CDR1 is LNHDA and CDR2 is SQIVND (reference sequence). The DNA for the CDR3 is TGTGCCGGTAGACTAGCGGGAGAAACCGGGGAGCTGTTTTTT. It codes for CAGRLAGETGELFF. The full variable domain, with the rest looked up from reference TRBV19 and TRBJ2-2, is DGGITQSPKYLFRKEGQNVTLSCEQNLNHDAMYWYRQDPGQGLRLIYYSQIVNDFQKGDIAEGYSVSREKKESFPLTVTSAQKNPTAFYLCAGRLAGETGELFFGEGSRLTVL.

The V and J genes are TRBV2 and TRBJ2-5; D perhaps matches TRBD1 (5 bases). Germline loops: CDR1 SNHLY, CDR2 FYNNEI. Trimming pared 6 bases from V and 5 bases from J, leaving 13 bases between. CDR3 length equals 13 residues. The CDR3 spells CASSADSDETQYF. In nucleotides, the CDR3 is TGTGCCAGCAGCGCCGACAGTGATGAGACCCAGTACTTC. The full variable domain, in which reference TRBV2 and TRBJ2-5 provide the parts outside the CDR3, is EPEVTQTPSHQVTQMGQEVILRCVPISNHLYFYWYRQILGQKVEFLVSFYNNEISEKSEIFDDQFSVERPDGSNFTLKIRSTKLEDSAMYFCASSADSDETQYFGPGTRLLVL.

This clone was detected a few times. The chain carries TRBV4-1 and TRBJ1-1; no definite D call. There are 14 residues in the CDR3. Germline V gene sequence: CDR1 MGHRA, CDR2 YSYEKL. V was cut by 4 bases and J by 5 bases, with 14 bases left in between. Here the CDR3 DNA reads TGCGCCAGCAGCCTGGTCCCCCGCAGGACTGAAGCTTTCTTT. Its translation: CASSLVPRRTEAFF.

Only a few counts were recorded for this clone. The J gene is TRBJ2-6, the V gene TRBV9, with 7 bases aligning to TRBD2. J lost 0 bases, V lost 2 bases, and 8 bases had no gene match. The CDR3 totals 18 residues. Germline V gene lookup returns CDR1 SGDLS and CDR2 YYNGEE. The CDR3 loop reads CASSVGGGLSSGANVLTF. In nucleotides, the CDR3 is TGTGCCAGCAGCGTTGGGGGGGGACTAAGCTCTGGGGCCAACGTCCTGACTTTC. Using reference TRBV9 and TRBJ2-6 for the parts outside the CDR3, the full variable domain is DSGVTQTPKHLITATGQRVTLRCSPRSGDLSVYWYQQSLDQGLQFLIQYYNGEERAKGNILERFSAQQFPDLHSELNLSSLELGDSALYFCASSVGGGLSSGANVLTFGAGSRLTVL.

A remark on this clone: The same CDR3 arises from other DNA sequences in this sample as well. This chain connects TRBV5-4 to TRBJ2-1; maybe TRBD1 (6 bases). The ends were cut back, 2 bases at V and 7 bases at J, with 7 bases in the middle. This CDR3 has 12 residues. Germline V gene sequence: CDR1 SGHNT, CDR2 YYREEE (reference sequence). The CDR3 sequence: CASSLQGNEQFF. The CDR3 DNA sequence: TGTGCCAGCAGCTTACAGGGAAATGAGCAGTTCTTC.

The chain recombines TRBV30 with TRBJ1-6; D may be TRBD1 (6 bases). Trimming took off 4 bases at V and 8 bases at J, with 12 bases between the two ends. This CDR3 region has 13 residues. Germline assignment: CDR1 GTSNPN and CDR2 SVGIG (reference sequence). CDR3 region: CAWMRGPDSPLHF. CDR3 coding DNA: TGTGCCTGGATGCGGGGGCCCGATTCACCCCTCCACTTT.

The chain combines TRBV5-1 with TRBJ1-1; the match to TRBD1 covers 7 bases. CDR1 is SGHRS and CDR2 is YFSETQ in the germline V gene. The CDR3 totals 14 residues. Trimming removed 4 bases from V and 1 base from J; junction bases left unmatched: 4. The CDR3 DNA sequence: TGCGCCAGCAGCCGCCGGGACAGGAACACTGAAGCTTTCTTT. This codes for CASSRRDRNTEAFF.

The gene calls are TRBV7-2 and TRBJ2-5; 10 nucleotides match TRBD2. This CDR3 has 14 residues. V gave up 4 bases and J gave up 2 bases; unmatched junction bases: 1. Germline CDR1 reads SGHTA; CDR2 reads FQGNSA. This CDR3 is CASSSAGGQETQYF. The CDR3 DNA follows: TGTGCCAGCAGCTCAGCGGGGGGGCAAGAGACCCAGTACTTC.

The rearrangement links TRBV4-1 to TRBJ2-5, with 10 bases matching TRBD2. In germline, CDR1 is MGHRA, CDR2 YSYEKL. This CDR3 is built from 17 residues. Trimming cost V 1 base and J 2 bases; bases outside gene matches: 7. This chain's CDR3 is CASSQGRRTSGQETQYF. In nucleotides, the CDR3 is TGCGCCAGCAGCCAAGGCCGCAGGACTAGCGGACAAGAGACCCAGTACTTC.

A few counts support this clone. This chain uses TRBV14 with TRBJ1-1; D not resolved. The CDR3 totals 14 residues. The germline gives CDR1 SGHDN, CDR2 FVKESK. The ends were cut back, 5 bases at V and 1 base at J, with 11 bases in the middle. This chain's CDR3 is CASSSQYPNTEAFF. CDR3 sequence (DNA): TGTGCCAGCAGCTCCCAGTACCCGAACACTGAAGCTTTCTTT.

J is TRBJ2-5 and V is TRBV7-6; 7 bases are shared with TRBD2. The junction had 8 bases not matched to a gene; V was cut back by 5 bases and J by 5 bases. The CDR3 length is 14 residues. Germline V gene data show CDR1 as SGHVS and CDR2 as FNYEAQ. DNA of the CDR3: TGTGCCAGCAGCGGGAGGGGCGCCCGGGAGACCCAGTACTTC. It translates to CASSGRGARETQYF.

This clone turned up a few times. The V and J genes are TRBV7-2 and TRBJ2-3; 16 bases are shared with TRBD2. The CDR3 is 16 amino acids. Germline CDR1 is SGHTA and CDR2 is FQGNSA. Trimming at V came to 5 bases and at J to 4 bases, leaving 3 bases not matched to a gene. CDR3 DNA: TGTGCCAGCAGCCCGGGACTAGCGGGGGGGGCAGATACGCAGTATTTT. It yields the protein CASSPGLAGGADTQYF.

There are a few counts of this clone. V usage is TRBV9 and J usage is TRBJ2-1; D uncertain. V was cut by 0 bases and J by 5 bases, with 12 bases left in between. The germline gives CDR1 SGDLS, CDR2 YYNGEE. This CDR3 contains 15 residues. CDR3 protein: CASSVGPRDDNEQFF. In DNA form, the CDR3 reads TGTGCCAGCAGCGTAGGTCCCCGCGATGACAATGAGCAGTTCTTC.

The chain is built from TRBV5-6 and TRBJ1-1; 9 bases fit TRBD1. The CDR3 spans 15 residues. The V and J ends lost 3 bases and 7 bases, in that order; junction bases with no gene match: 10. Looked up from germline, CDR1 is SGHDT and CDR2 is YYEEEE. Here the CDR3 reads CASSSLTGGTSEAFF. CDR3 DNA: TGTGCCAGCAGCTCGCTGACAGGGGGGACGAGTGAAGCTTTCTTT.